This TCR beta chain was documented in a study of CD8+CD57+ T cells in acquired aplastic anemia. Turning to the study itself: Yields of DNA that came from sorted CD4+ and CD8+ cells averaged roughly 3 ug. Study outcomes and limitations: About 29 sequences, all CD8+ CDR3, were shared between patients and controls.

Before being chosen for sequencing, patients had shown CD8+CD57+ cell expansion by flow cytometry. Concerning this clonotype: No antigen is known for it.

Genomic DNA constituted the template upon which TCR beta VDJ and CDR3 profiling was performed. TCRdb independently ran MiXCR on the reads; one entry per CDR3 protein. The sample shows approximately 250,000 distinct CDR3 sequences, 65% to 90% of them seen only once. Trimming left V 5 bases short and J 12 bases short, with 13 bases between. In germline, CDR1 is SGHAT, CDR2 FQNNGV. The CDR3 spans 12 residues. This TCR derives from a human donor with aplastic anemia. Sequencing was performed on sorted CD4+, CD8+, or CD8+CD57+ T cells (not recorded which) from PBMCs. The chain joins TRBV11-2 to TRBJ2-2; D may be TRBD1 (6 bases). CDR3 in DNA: TGTGCCAGCAGCGCACAGGGTTCGAAGCTGTTTTTT. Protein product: CASSAQGSKLFF.